Listed below are T cell receptor beta chains from one sample, sequenced in a study of T cell responses to AZD1222 COVID-19 vaccine. Profiled with immunoSEQ multiplex PCR; TCRdb holds only in-frame clones, not every one. The profile covers roughly 140,000 clones, with about 87% appearing a single time and roughly 16% taken by the ten largest. Sequenced material: peripheral blood, taken on day 0 of AZD1222 vaccination. These receptors were collected from an adult in good health. Both conserved end residues are part of each CDR3. A D gene is named only where the DNA matches it firmly. Only some rows state a clone size, as once, few, many or a class for expanded clones.

CDR3nt: TGTGCCAGCAGCCAATGGGGGGTGAGCACTGAAGCTTTCTTT
CDR3aa: CASSQWGVSTEAFF
len: 14
v_gene: TRBV3-1/TRBV3-2
j_gene: TRBJ1-1
abundance: -
d_gene: -

CDR3nt: TGTGCCAGCAGCCCGGCTGCCGTCTATAATTCACCCCTCCACTTT
CDR3aa: CASSPAAVYNSPLHF
len: 15
v_gene: TRBV6-6
j_gene: TRBJ1-6
abundance: -
d_gene: -

CDR3nt: TGTGCTGGGGGGCTGAACACCGGGGAGCTGTTTTTT
CDR3aa: CAGGLNTGELFF
len: 12
v_gene: TRBV28
j_gene: TRBJ2-2
abundance: once
d_gene: -

CDR3nt: TGTGCCAGTAGTATAAATGGCCGGGGTTCGCAATCACCCCTCCACTTT
CDR3aa: CASSINGRGSQSPLHF
len: 16
v_gene: TRBV19
j_gene: TRBJ1-6
abundance: -
d_gene: -

CDR3nt: TGTGCCAGCTCACCACCCCCCTCTGAGACCCAGTACTTC
CDR3aa: CASSPPPSETQYF
len: 13
v_gene: TRBV18
j_gene: TRBJ2-5
abundance: -
d_gene: -

CDR3nt: TGTGCCAGCAGAGGGGACAGTTATAGCAATCAGCCCCAGCATTTT
CDR3aa: CASRGDSYSNQPQHF
len: 15
v_gene: TRBV2
j_gene: TRBJ1-5
abundance: -
d_gene: TRBD1

CDR3nt: TGTGCCAGCAGCCAAGTTGGGAGACTGTTTTTT
CDR3aa: CASSQVGRLFF
len: 11
v_gene: TRBV3-1/TRBV3-2
j_gene: TRBJ2-2
abundance: once
d_gene: -

CDR3nt: TGTGCCAGCTCACCTCTAGGACAGGGGACAGCAACCTACGAGCAGTACTTC
CDR3aa: CASSPLGQGTATYEQYF
len: 17
v_gene: TRBV18
j_gene: TRBJ2-7
abundance: once
d_gene: TRBD1

CDR3nt: TGTGCCAGCAGCTTAGCGGGGGTAGGATACGCCAATGAGCAGTTCTTC
CDR3aa: CASSLAGVGYANEQFF
len: 16
v_gene: TRBV7-2
j_gene: TRBJ2-1
abundance: once
d_gene: -

CDR3nt: TGTGCCAGCAGCCTCCCGGGACTAGCAAAGACCCAGTACTTC
CDR3aa: CASSLPGLAKTQYF
len: 14
v_gene: TRBV14
j_gene: TRBJ2-5
abundance: -
d_gene: TRBD2

CDR3nt: TGTGCCAGCAGTACCGGGACAGGGGACACCGGGGAGCTGTTTTTT
CDR3aa: CASSTGTGDTGELFF
len: 15
v_gene: TRBV6-5
j_gene: TRBJ2-2
abundance: -
d_gene: TRBD1

CDR3nt: TGTGCCAGCAGCTCCCAAGACTATTGGAGCACCGGGGAGCTGTTTTTT
CDR3aa: CASSSQDYWSTGELFF
len: 16
v_gene: TRBV3-1/TRBV3-2
j_gene: TRBJ2-2
abundance: once
d_gene: -

CDR3nt: TGTGCCAGCAGCAAGCCCGGAGGGGCGGGGGGCGGCGAGCAGTACTTC
CDR3aa: CASSKPGGAGGGEQYF
len: 16
v_gene: TRBV21-1
j_gene: TRBJ2-7
abundance: -
d_gene: -